The table lists the clone carrying this T cell receptor beta chain with a few counts. Other nucleotide sequences in the sample specify the same CDR3. Method: immunoSEQ multiplex PCR; TCRdb's copy keeps in-frame clones and lacks some. The table has around 15,000 clones, around nine tenths seen once. This entry comes from a study of OX40 agonist ivuxolimab in advanced cancers. The overall study: The eligibility criteria allowed prior anti-PD-1, anti-PD-L1 or anti-CTLA-4 therapy, and approximately 38% had some.

Individuals having autoimmune disease history or systemic immunosuppression were not enrolled. The CDR3 is 14 amino acids. The trim removed 4 bases at V and 3 bases at J, leaving 5 bases unmatched. Per germline, CDR1 SGHDT and CDR2 YYEEEE. This TCR was recovered from an adult with an advanced solid tumor such as melanoma, head and neck, liver or kidney cancer. This chain links TRBV5-6 with TRBJ2-3; 7 nucleotides align to TRBD2. The source was CD4+ or CD8+ T cells sorted from blood, collected in a trial of the OX40 agonist ivuxolimab. The CDR3 here is CASSHGRRTDTQYF. CDR3 bases: TGTGCCAGCAGCCACGGGAGGAGAACAGATACGCAGTATTTT.